This T cell receptor beta chain stems from a study of T cell repertoires in cytomegalovirus infection (dated 2019 in TCRdb). Study-level background: Peptide stimulations targeted recently identified HLA-C-restricted CMV epitopes, whose presentation resists viral immunomodulation, together with well-studied HLA-B-restricted epitopes. Donor HLA type was relevant to the analysis, as public TCR beta signatures indicated carriage of CMV infection together with the matching HLA type. The investigation overall reported the following: In both this cohort and an independent cohort of several hundred donors, the cumulative frequency of public TCR beta family members distinguished carriers of CMV infection plus the relevant HLA type. The ex vivo response was dominated by HLA-C-restricted CMV-specific TCR beta clonotypes, and the single most frequent clonotype in two of eight donors was supplied by these HLA-C-restricted clonotypes.

This clonotype was seen only a few times. The target of this receptor is not known. The input lacks base qualities; no much larger clone sits a single base away. Sequencing relied on an Illumina HiSeq 1500. The public reads were run again by TCRdb, first through fastp at Q25 and then through MiXCR, and only productive beta chains were kept. Each CDR3 protein appears once, grouped with its most common genes and DNA. The sample profile shows about 470,000 distinct CDR3 sequences; under 45% of them were found once. The ten largest clones add up to approximately 40% of the sample. This specimen's treatment or condition label, interpreted: in vitro stimulation with specific CMV peptide epitopes to enrich CMV-specific T cells. The CDR3 has 13 amino acids, counting the end cysteine and phenylalanine. The DNA shown is the 39-base CDR3, in frame from base 1. The germline V gene yields SGHTA for CDR1 and FQGNSA for CDR2. Relative to germline, V is missing 8 bases and J is missing 5 bases, with 5 bases of the junction outside any gene match.

The sequencing here drew on cultured PBMCs, taken from culture after CMV antigen stimulation. The source of this sequence is a human donor in good health (CMV status not recorded). Some clones in this sample may be carry-over from other donors' samples. The V and J genes are TRBV7-2 and TRBJ2-1; a stretch of 8 junction bases matches TRBD2. CDR3 reads: CASRTSRNNEQFF. The DNA sequence reads TGTGCCAGCCGGACTAGCCGAAACAATGAGCAGTTCTTC.